Presented here are 15 T cell receptor beta chains from one specimen sequenced in a study of radiotherapy plus CTLA-4 blockade in lung cancer. The table came from immunoSEQ multiplex PCR; TCRdb's copy has only in-frame clones and leaves some out. The data contain about 120,000 clones, approximately 80% of them singletons. The sequences come from peripheral blood, collected from a patient treated with radiotherapy plus ipilimumab. Receptor source: a human donor with non-small cell lung cancer that progressed on radiotherapy plus ipilimumab. Some clones in this sample may be carry-over from other donors' samples.

This clone occurred once. CDR3 region: CASSFGGGGETQYF. The CDR3 region has the DNA TGCGCCAGCAGCTTTGGGGGAGGAGGGGAGACCCAGTACTTC. The chain couples TRBV5-1 to TRBJ2-5; TRBD2 might be the D (6 bases). The length of the CDR3 is 14 residues. V was shortened by 2 bases and J by 5 bases, with 13 bases between the two germline ends. CDR1 and CDR2 from the germline V gene are SGHRS and YFSETQ.

The chain combines TRBV5-6 with TRBJ1-2; the D is unclear. CDR1 and CDR2 from the germline V gene are SGHDT and YYEEEE. Trimming took 2 bases from V and 4 from J, leaving 12 bases between them. The CDR3 extends over 14 amino acids. CDR3 protein: CASSFEGVRYGYTF. Written as DNA, the CDR3 is TGTGCCAGCAGCTTTGAGGGAGTGCGCTATGGCTACACCTTC.

The chain links TRBV27 to TRBJ2-6; D uncertain. The germline V and J ends were trimmed by 5 bases and 4 bases, with 6 bases remaining between them. Germline-derived CDR1 and CDR2 are MNHEY and SMNVEV (reference sequence). The CDR3 contains 13 residues. In nucleotides, the CDR3 is TGTGCCAGCAGTGCCTGGGGGGCCAACGTCCTGACTTTC. As protein: CASSAWGANVLTF.

The chain employs TRBV27 and TRBJ2-5, with 10 bases that match TRBD1. From germline, CDR1 is MNHEY and CDR2 SMNVEV (reference sequence). The length of the CDR3 is 15 residues. The J segment lost 1 base and the V segment lost 10 bases, leaving 9 bases of the junction unmatched. The CDR3 DNA sequence: TGTGCCACCGGTGACCGGGACAGGGGCCAAGAGACCCAGTACTTC. It is translated as CATGDRDRGQETQYF.

CDR3 bases: TGCGCCAGCAGCCCCCCCCGGCGGGGGGACCAAGAGACCCAGTACTTC. Its translation: CASSPPRRGDQETQYF. The chain recombines TRBV5-1 with TRBJ2-5, with 8 bases fitting TRBD2. Germline V gene sequence: CDR1 SGHRS, CDR2 YFSETQ. The junction had 8 bases not matched to a gene; V was cut back by 4 bases and J by 0 bases. The CDR3 totals 16 residues.

The J gene is TRBJ2-3, the V gene TRBV7-9; 10 nucleotides match TRBD1. The V segment lost 5 bases and the J segment 3 bases; nucleotides outside the gene matches: 2. CDR1 is SEHNR and CDR2 is FQNEAQ in the germline V gene (reference sequence). The CDR3 is 14 residues long. As DNA, the CDR3 is TGTGCCAGCAGCCCGGGACAGGGGACAGATACGCAGTATTTT. This codes for CASSPGQGTDTQYF.

This clone has a single count. CDR3 sequence reads: CASSPDSYTDTQYF. The CDR3 nucleotides are TGTGCCAGCAGTCCGGACAGCTACACAGATACGCAGTATTTT. The chain couples TRBV13 to TRBJ2-3; D perhaps matches TRBD1 (6 bases). Germline V gene sequence: CDR1 PRHDT, CDR2 FYEKMQ (reference sequence). Trimming pared 6 bases from V and 2 bases from J, leaving 12 bases between. This CDR3 is built from 14 residues.

The V and J genes are TRBV12-5 and TRBJ2-2; D may be TRBD2 (6 bases). The CDR3 runs to 17 residues. Germline V gives CDR1 LGHNT, CDR2 FRNRAP. Trimming shortened V by 0 bases and J by 4 bases, and 15 bases separated the two germline ends. The CDR3 bases are TGTGCTAGTGGTTTGGTACGAGACGGGGGAAGCACCGGGGAGCTGTTTTTT. Residues: CASGLVRDGGSTGELFF.

With regard to this clone: This CDR3 is also generated by other DNA sequences in the sample. This CDR3 reads CASSTGGTNEKLFF. In DNA, the CDR3 is TGTGCCAGCTCAACAGGGGGGACTAATGAAAAACTGTTTTTT. The J gene is TRBJ1-4, the V gene TRBV18; 8 bases align to TRBD1. The CDR3 extends over 14 amino acids. V shed 5 bases and J 2 bases; nucleotides not matched to a gene: 1. The germline CDR1 and CDR2 sequences are KGHSH and LQKENI.

This clone was seen a few times. The chain couples TRBV2 to TRBJ2-5; 8 positions match TRBD1. The CDR3 is 15 residues long. J lost 1 base, V lost 3 bases, and 4 bases had no gene match. CDR1 and CDR2 (germline): SNHLY, FYNNEI. The CDR3 DNA is TGTGCCAGCAGTGACGGGACAGGTCTCCAAGAGACCCAGTACTTC. This translates into CASSDGTGLQETQYF.

This clone was recorded a few times. The CDR3 region is CASTDVNRVGEQFF. CDR3 DNA: TGCGCCAGCACGGATGTTAACAGGGTCGGGGAGCAGTTCTTC. The chain has TRBV10-2 and TRBJ2-1, with D possibly matching TRBD1 (6 bases). There are 14 residues in the CDR3. Trimming removed 7 bases from V and 10 bases from J, with 20 bases in between. Germline-derived CDR1 and CDR2 are WSHSY and SAAADI.

This chain joins TRBV7-2 and TRBJ2-5; 13 positions agree with TRBD2. CDR1 is SGHTA and CDR2 is FQGNSA in the germline V gene. V dropped 5 bases and J dropped 5; count of bases not matched to a gene: 5. CDR3 length equals 15 residues. The CDR3 region has the DNA TGTGCCAGCAGCCTCCTACTAGCGGGGGGGGAGACCCAGTACTTC. Amino acids: CASSLLLAGGETQYF.

The rearrangement uses TRBV11-2 and TRBJ2-7; no clear D gene. The V end was cut by 1 base, the J end by 3 bases, with 7 bases between. There are 13 residues in the CDR3. CDR1 and CDR2 from the germline V gene are SGHAT and FQNNGV. This chain's CDR3 is CASSLASYYEQYF. In DNA form, the CDR3 reads TGTGCCAGCAGCTTAGCGTCGTACTACGAGCAGTACTTC.

Here the CDR3 DNA reads TGTGCCAGCAGTTCCAAACCGGGACTAGCGTTTACAGATACGCAGTATTTT. Encoded protein: CASSSKPGLAFTDTQYF. The chain employs TRBV7-9 and TRBJ2-3, with TRBD2 matching 10 bases. Germline CDR1 SEHNR, CDR2 FQNEAQ (reference sequence). The CDR3 contains 17 residues. V shed 6 bases, J shed 3 bases, and the junction held 12 bases outside the gene matches.

This clone has just a few counts. The chain uses TRBV19 and TRBJ1-5, with 9 bases aligning to TRBD1. This CDR3 contains 15 residues. The ends lost 4 bases at V and 2 bases at J; junction bases unmatched: 3. From germline, CDR1 is LNHDA and CDR2 SQIVND (reference sequence). CDR3 in amino acids: CASSTRQGGNQPQHF. Written as DNA, the CDR3 is TGTGCCAGTAGTACCCGACAGGGGGGCAATCAGCCCCAGCATTTT.